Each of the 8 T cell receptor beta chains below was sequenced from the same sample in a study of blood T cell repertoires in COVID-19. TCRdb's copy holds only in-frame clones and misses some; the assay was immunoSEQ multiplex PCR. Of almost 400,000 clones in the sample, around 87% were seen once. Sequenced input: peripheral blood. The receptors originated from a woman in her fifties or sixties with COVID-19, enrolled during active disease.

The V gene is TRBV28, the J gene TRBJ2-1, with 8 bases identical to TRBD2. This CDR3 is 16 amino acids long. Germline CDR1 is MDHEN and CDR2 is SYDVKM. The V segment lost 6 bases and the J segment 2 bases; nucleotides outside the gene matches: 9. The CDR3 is CASRPEQRGPYNEQFF. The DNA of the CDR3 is TGTGCCAGCAGACCGGAGCAGCGGGGGCCCTACAATGAGCAGTTCTTC.

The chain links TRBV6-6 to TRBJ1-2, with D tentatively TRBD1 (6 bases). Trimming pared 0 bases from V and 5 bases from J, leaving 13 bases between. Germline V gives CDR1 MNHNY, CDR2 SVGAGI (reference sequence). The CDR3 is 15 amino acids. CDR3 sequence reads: CASSYSTHQGYGYTF. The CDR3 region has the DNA TGTGCCAGCAGTTACTCCACGCATCAGGGGTATGGCTACACCTTC.

This CDR3 is CASSTLAGKTEAFF. In DNA form, the CDR3 reads TGTGCCAGTAGTACCCTCGCAGGGAAGACTGAAGCTTTCTTT. The gene calls are TRBV19 and TRBJ1-1; weak D call: TRBD1 (5 bases). Germline values: CDR1 LNHDA, CDR2 SQIVND (reference sequence). V was cut by 4 bases and J by 5 bases, with 14 bases left in between. This CDR3 has 14 amino acids.

The CDR3 region is CASSQQGAPNQPQHF. The CDR3 DNA is TGCGCCAGCAGTCAACAGGGCGCCCCCAATCAGCCCCAGCATTTT. The J gene is TRBJ1-5, the V gene TRBV5-1; D is perhaps TRBD1 (6 bases). V was trimmed by 5 bases and J by 3 bases, leaving 15 bases between them. Germline V gene data show CDR1 as SGHRS and CDR2 as YFSETQ. This CDR3 comprises 15 residues.

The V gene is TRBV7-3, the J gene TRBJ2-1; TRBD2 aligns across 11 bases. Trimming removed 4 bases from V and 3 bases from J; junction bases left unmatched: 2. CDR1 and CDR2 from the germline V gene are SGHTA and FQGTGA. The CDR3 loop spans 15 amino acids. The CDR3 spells CASSSSGGYYNEQFF. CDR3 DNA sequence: TGTGCCAGCAGCTCTAGCGGGGGGTACTACAATGAGCAGTTCTTC.

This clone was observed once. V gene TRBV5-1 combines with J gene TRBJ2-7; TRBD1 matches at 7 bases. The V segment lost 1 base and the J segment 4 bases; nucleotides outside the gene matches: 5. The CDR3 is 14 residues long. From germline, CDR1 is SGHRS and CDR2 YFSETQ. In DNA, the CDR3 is TGCGCCAGCAGCTTGCCTGGGACAGTGTACGAGCAGTACTTC. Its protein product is CASSLPGTVYEQYF.

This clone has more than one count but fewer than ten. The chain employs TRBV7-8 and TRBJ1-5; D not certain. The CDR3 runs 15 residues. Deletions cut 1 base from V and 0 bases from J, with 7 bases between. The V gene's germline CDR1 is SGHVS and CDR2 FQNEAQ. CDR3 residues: CASSLGRISNQPQHF. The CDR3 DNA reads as TGTGCCAGCAGCTTAGGCAGGATTAGCAATCAGCCCCAGCATTTT.

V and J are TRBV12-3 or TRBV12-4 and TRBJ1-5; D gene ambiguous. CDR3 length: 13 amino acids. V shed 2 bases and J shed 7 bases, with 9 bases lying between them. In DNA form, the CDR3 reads TGTGCCAGCAGTTTATCGGCGGGGCAGCCCCAGCATTTT. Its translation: CASSLSAGQPQHF.